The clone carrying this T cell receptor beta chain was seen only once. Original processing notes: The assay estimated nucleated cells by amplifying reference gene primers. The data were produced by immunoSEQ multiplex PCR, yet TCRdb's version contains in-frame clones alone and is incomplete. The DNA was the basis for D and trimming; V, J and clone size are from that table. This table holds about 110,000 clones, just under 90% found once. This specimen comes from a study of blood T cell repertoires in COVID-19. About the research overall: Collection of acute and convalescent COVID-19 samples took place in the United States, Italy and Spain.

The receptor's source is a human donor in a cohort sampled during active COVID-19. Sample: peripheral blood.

The CDR3 region has the DNA TGTGCCAGCAGCTTAGCCAGGCAAGAGACCCAGTACTTC. Translated, it gives CASSLARQETQYF. This chain uses TRBV7-8 with TRBJ2-5; unclear D gene. This CDR3 has 13 amino acids. Trimming shortened V by 0 bases and J by 2 bases, and 4 bases separated the two germline ends. Germline lookup yields CDR1 SGHVS and CDR2 FQNEAQ.